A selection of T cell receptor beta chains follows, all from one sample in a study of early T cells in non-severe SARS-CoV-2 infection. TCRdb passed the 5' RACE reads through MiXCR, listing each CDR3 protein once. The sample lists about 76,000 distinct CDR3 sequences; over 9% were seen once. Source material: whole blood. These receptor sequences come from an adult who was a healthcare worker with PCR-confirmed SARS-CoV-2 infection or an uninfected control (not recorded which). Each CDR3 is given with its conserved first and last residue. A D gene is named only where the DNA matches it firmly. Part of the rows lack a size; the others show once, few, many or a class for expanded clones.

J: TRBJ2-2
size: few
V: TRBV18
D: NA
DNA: TGTGCCAGCTCACGCCAACAGAGTACCGGGGAGCTGTTTTTT
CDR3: CASSRQQSTGELFF

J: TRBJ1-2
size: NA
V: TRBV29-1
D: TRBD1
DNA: TGCAGCGTTGAAGGGGACAGGCGTGTCGGGGGCTACACCTTC
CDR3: CSVEGDRRVGGYTF

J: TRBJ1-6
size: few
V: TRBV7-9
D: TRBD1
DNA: TGTGCCAGCAGCTTAGTCGCGACAGGGGGCGGGAATTCACCCCTCCACTTT
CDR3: CASSLVATGGGNSPLHF

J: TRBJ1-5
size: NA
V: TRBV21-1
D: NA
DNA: TGTGCCAGCAGCAAAGGTTGGGGGCTGTGGCAGCCCCAGCATTTT
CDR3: CASSKGWGLWQPQHF

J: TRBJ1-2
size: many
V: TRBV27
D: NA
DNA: TGTGCCAGCAAACCCACGGGGGTTAACTATGGCTACACCTTC
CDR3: CASKPTGVNYGYTF

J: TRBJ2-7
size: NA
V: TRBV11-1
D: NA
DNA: TGTGCCAGCAGCCAGGGGCGGGCTATGGGAGCCTACGAGCAGTACTTC
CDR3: CASSQGRAMGAYEQYF

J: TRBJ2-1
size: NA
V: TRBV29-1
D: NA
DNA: TGCAGCGTTGAGGAAAAGAGTGGGGTGGTACTCTCCTACAATGAGCAGTTCTTC
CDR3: CSVEEKSGVVLSYNEQFF

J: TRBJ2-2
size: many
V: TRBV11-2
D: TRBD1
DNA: TGTGCCAGCAGCTTAGGATGGGGACAGGGGGCGGCCGGGGAGCTGTTTTTT
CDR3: CASSLGWGQGAAGELFF

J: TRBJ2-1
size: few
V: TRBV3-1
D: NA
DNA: TGTGCCAGCAGCCAAGTCGGGGGGCTCACTAATGAGCAGTTCTTC
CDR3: CASSQVGGLTNEQFF

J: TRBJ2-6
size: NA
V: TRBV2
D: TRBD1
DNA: TGTGCCAGCGGGACAGGGGGCTCTGGGGCCAACGTCCTGACTTTC
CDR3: CASGTGGSGANVLTF

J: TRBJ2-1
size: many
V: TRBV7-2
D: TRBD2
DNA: TGTGCCAGCAGCTTAAGAAGAAGCGGGGGGTTAGGCAATGAGCAGTTCTTC
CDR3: CASSLRRSGGLGNEQFF

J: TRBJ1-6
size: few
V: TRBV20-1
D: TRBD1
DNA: TGCAGTGCTAGAGAACACCGGGACAGGGTTTCACCCCTCCACTTT
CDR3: CSAREHRDRVSPLHF

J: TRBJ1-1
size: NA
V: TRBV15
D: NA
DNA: TGTGCCACCAGCAGTCCGGGACGGCTGAACACTGAAGCTTTCTTT
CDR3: CATSSPGRLNTEAFF

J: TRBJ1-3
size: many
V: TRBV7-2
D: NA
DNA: TGTGCCAGCAGCTCCGGGGGGGGGAGCTCTGGAAACACCATATATTTT
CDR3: CASSSGGGSSGNTIYF

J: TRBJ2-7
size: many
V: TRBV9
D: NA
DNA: TGTGCCAGCAGCGTAGGAGGGACGGCCGCCTACGAGCAGTACTTC
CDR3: CASSVGGTAAYEQYF

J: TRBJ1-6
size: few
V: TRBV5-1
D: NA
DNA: TGCGCCAGCAGTTCCGGGTCAGCAAATTCACCCCTCCACTTT
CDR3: CASSSGSANSPLHF

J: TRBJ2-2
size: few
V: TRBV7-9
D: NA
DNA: TGTGCCAGCAGCTTAGATTCCGGGGAGCTGTTTTTT
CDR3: CASSLDSGELFF

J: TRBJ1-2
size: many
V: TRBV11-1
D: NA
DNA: TGTGCCAGCAGCTTACTTCCTCGGAACCCGGAAACTCACTATGGCTACACCTTC
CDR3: CASSLLPRNPETHYGYTF

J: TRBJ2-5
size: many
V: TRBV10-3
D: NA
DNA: TGTGCCATCAGCTCGGGGCGCAAAATCCAAGAGACCCAGTACTTC
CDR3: CAISSGRKIQETQYF

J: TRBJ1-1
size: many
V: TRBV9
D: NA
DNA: TGTGCCAGCAGTGATGGGGGAACTGAAGCTTTCTTT
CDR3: CASSDGGTEAFF

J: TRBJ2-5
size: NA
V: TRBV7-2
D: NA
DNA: TGTGCCAGCAGCTTCCTACTTAGAGAGACCCAGTACTTC
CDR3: CASSFLLRETQYF

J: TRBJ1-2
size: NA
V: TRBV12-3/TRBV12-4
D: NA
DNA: TGTGCCAGCAGTTTTTCTAACTATGGCTACACCTTC
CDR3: CASSFSNYGYTF

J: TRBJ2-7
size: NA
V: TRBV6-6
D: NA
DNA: TGTGCCAGCACCCCCCGGGACTCCTCCTACGAGCAGTACTTC
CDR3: CASTPRDSSYEQYF

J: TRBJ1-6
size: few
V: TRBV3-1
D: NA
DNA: TGTGCCAGCAGCCAAGACAGGGGTACTTCACCCCTCCACTTT
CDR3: CASSQDRGTSPLHF

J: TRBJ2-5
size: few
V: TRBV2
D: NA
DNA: TGTGCCAGCAGAGGGGATCAAGAGACCCAGTACTTC
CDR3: CASRGDQETQYF

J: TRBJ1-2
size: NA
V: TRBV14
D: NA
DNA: TGTGCCAGCAGCCAAGGGGATTATCGTTATGGCTACACCTTC
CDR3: CASSQGDYRYGYTF

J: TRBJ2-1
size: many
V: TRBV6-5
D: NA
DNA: TGTGCCAGCAGTTACTCGCCGCGCGTCCTTCGGGAGTATGAGCAGTTCTTC
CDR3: CASSYSPRVLREYEQFF

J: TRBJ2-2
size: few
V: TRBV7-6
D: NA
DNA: TGTGCCAGCAGCCCCCGAGGGGGGGAGAACACCGGGGAGCTGTTTTTT
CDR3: CASSPRGGENTGELFF

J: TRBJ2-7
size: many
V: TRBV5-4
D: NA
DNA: TGTGCCAGCAGCTTGAGCCAGGGAAGCGAGCAGTACTTC
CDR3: CASSLSQGSEQYF

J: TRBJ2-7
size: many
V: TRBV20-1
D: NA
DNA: TGCAGTGCTAGCCCCCCTGGGGGGAGTCCCTCCTACGAGCAGTACTTC
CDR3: CSASPPGGSPSYEQYF

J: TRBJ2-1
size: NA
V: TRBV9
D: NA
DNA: TGTGCCAGCAGCGTAGAGGCAGGGGCGAACTACAATGAGCAGTTCTTC
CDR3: CASSVEAGANYNEQFF

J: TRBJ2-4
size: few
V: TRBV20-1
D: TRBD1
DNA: TGCAGTGCTGGGACAGGGGACATTCAGTACTTC
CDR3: CSAGTGDIQYF

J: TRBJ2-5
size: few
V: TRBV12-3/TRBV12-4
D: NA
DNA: TGTGCCAGCAGTTTATCAGGGAACCAAGAGACCCAGTACTTC
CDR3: CASSLSGNQETQYF

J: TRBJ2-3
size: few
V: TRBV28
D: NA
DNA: TGTGCCAGCAGTTCCCCCGGACTTACAGCAGATACGCAGTATTTT
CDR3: CASSSPGLTADTQYF

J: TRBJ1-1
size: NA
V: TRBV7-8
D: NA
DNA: TGTGCCAGCACCTTGAAAAGGGGGATGAACACTGAAGCTTTCTTT
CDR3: CASTLKRGMNTEAFF

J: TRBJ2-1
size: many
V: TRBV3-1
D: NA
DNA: TGTGCCAGCAGCCAAGATTGGGCAGAAAGCTCCTACAATGAGCAGTTCTTC
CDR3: CASSQDWAESSYNEQFF

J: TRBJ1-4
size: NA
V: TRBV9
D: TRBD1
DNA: TGTGCCAGCAGCAGAGGGGGCGGTGAAAAACTGTTTTTT
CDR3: CASSRGGGEKLFF

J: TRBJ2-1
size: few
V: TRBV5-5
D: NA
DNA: TGTGCCAGCAGCTTGGGAGGTCTTGGGAATGAGCAGTTCTTC
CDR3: CASSLGGLGNEQFF

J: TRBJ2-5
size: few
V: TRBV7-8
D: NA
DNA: TGTGCCAGCAGCCCAAACAGGGTCCAAGAGACCCAGTACTTC
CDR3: CASSPNRVQETQYF

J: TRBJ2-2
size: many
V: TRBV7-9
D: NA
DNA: TGTGCCAGCAGCCTCAACAGCAGGGGACACACCGGGGAGCTGTTTTTT
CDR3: CASSLNSRGHTGELFF

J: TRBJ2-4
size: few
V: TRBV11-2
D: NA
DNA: TGTGCCAGCAGCTTTTGGGGGGTGGGAAACATTCAGTACTTC
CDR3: CASSFWGVGNIQYF

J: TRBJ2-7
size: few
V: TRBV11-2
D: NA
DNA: TGTGCCAGCAGCCCCGGGACCAGGCGAAGCTCCTACGAGCAGTACTTC
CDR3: CASSPGTRRSSYEQYF

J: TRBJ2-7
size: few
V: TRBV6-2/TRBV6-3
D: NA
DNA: TGTGCCAGCAGCTCACTAGTCGGGGAGCAGTACTTC
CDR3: CASSSLVGEQYF

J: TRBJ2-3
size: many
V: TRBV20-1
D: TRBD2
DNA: TGCAGTGCTAGAGAGAGGGAGCGGGGGGGCGTCTTCAATACGCAGTATTTT
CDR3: CSARERERGGVFNTQYF

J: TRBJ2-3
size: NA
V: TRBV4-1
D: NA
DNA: TGCGCCAGCAGCCAACCACCGGATACGCAGTATTTT
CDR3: CASSQPPDTQYF